This note documents a single T cell receptor (beta chain) sequence. As yet, its antigen is unknown. The sample belongs to a study of shared clonotypes between healthy human individuals. Study at large: The study used three CD4 naive, three CD4 memory, two CD8 naive and one CD8 memory plate per donor.

Genomic DNA (from each subset) was split evenly across several immunoSEQ plates. Libraries were prepared by immunoSEQ multiplex PCR; TCRdb keeps only in-frame clonotypes and omits some of them. The table shows around 1.1 million clones, with roughly 80% occurring only once. General study results and limits: Incomplete sequencing of sorted subsets was indicated by rarefaction despite large depth.

The germline CDR1 and CDR2 sequences are SGHRS and YFSETQ. The CDR3 runs to 12 residues. V was pared by 1 base and J by 6 bases, with 7 bases between. A CD45RA-negative memory subset and a CD45RA+ naive subset were separated from the CD4+ cells. The chain recombines TRBV5-1 with TRBJ1-2; D is uncertain. This sequence originates from a man aged 18 to 30 in good health. Some clones in this sample may be carry-over from other donors' samples. Sequenced: memory CD4+ T cells from PBMCs. Sample subset: CD45RA-negative fraction. The CDR3 nucleotides are TGCGCCAGCAGCTTGATCGGGGATGGCTACACCTTC. It specifies CASSLIGDGYTF.